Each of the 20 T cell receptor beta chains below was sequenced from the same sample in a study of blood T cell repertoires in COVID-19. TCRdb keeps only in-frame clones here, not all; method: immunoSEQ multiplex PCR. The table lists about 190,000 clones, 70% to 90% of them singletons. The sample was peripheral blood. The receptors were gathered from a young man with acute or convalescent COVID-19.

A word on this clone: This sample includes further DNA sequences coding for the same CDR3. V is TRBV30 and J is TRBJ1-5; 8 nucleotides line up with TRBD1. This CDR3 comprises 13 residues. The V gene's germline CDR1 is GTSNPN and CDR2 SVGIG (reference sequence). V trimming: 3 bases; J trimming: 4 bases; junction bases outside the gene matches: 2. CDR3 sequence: CAWSGQGNQPQHF. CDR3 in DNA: TGTGCCTGGAGCGGACAGGGAAATCAGCCCCAGCATTTT.

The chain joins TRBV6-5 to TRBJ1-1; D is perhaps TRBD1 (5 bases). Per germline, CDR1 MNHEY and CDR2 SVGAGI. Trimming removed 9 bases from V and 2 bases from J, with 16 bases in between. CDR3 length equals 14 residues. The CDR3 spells CASNVPGGNTEAFF. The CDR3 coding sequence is TGTGCCAGTAACGTACCGGGGGGAAACACTGAAGCTTTCTTT.

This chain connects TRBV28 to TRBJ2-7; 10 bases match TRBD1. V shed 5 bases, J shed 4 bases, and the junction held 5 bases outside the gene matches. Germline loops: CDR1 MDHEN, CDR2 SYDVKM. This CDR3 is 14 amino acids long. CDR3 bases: TGTGCCAGCAGTAAACGACAGGGGGCTTACGAGCAGTACTTC. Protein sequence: CASSKRQGAYEQYF.

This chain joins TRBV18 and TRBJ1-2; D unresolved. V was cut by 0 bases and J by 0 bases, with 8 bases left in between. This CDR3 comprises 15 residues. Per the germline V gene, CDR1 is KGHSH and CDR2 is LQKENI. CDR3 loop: CASSPPSESNYGYTF. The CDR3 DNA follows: TGTGCCAGCTCACCACCGTCCGAGTCTAACTATGGCTACACCTTC. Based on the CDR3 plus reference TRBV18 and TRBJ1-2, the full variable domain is NAGVMQNPRHLVRRRGQEARLRCSPMKGHSHVYWYRQLPEEGLKFMVYLQKENIIDESGMPKERFSAEFPKEGPSILRIQQVVRGDSAAYFCASSPPSESNYGYTFGSGTRLTVV.

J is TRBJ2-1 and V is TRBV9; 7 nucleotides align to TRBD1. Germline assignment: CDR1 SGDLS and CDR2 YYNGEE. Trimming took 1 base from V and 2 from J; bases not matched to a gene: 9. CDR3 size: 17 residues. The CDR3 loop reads CASSVSPAGTAYNEQFF. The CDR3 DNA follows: TGTGCCAGCAGCGTAAGTCCCGCCGGGACAGCCTACAATGAGCAGTTCTTC.

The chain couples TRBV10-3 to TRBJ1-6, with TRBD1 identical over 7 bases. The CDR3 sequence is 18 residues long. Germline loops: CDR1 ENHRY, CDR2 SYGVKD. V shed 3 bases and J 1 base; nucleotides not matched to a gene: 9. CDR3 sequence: CAISDPRTGRSYNSPLHF. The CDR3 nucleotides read TGTGCCATCAGTGACCCTAGGACAGGACGGTCCTATAATTCACCCCTCCACTTT.

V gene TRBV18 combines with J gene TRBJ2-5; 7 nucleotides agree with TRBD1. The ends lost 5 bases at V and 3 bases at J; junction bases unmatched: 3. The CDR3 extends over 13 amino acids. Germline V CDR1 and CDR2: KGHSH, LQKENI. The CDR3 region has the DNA TGTGCCAGCTCAACCGGGACAGAAGAGACCCAGTACTTC. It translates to CASSTGTEETQYF.

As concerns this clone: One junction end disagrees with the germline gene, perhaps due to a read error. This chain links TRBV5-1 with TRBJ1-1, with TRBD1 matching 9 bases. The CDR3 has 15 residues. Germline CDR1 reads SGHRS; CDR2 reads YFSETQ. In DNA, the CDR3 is TGCGCCAGCAGCCTTGGGACAGGGACCGTATCGGCGGGAGTCTTT. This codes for CASSLGTGTVSAGVF.

This CDR3 reads CATSREAGRSYEQYF. The CDR3 bases are TGTGCCACCAGCAGAGAGGCAGGGCGCTCCTACGAGCAGTACTTC. V is TRBV15 and J is TRBJ2-7, with D tentatively TRBD1 (5 bases). This CDR3 has 15 residues. V lost 0 bases and J 0 bases, leaving 9 bases between the germline ends. The germline V gene has CDR1 LNHNV and CDR2 YYDKDF (reference sequence).

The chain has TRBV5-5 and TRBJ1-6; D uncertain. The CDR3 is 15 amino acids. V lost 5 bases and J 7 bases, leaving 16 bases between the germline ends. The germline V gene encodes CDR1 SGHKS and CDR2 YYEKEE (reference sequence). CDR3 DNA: TGTGCCAGCAGTTTTCAGAGTACGGGGAATTCACCCCTCCACTTT. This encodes CASSFQSTGNSPLHF.

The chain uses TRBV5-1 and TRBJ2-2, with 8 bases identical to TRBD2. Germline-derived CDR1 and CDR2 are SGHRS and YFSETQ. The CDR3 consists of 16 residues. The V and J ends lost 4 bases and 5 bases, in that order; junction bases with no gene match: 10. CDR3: CASSPAGGARTGELFF. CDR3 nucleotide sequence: TGCGCCAGCAGCCCTGCCGGGGGGGCGAGGACCGGGGAGCTGTTTTTT.

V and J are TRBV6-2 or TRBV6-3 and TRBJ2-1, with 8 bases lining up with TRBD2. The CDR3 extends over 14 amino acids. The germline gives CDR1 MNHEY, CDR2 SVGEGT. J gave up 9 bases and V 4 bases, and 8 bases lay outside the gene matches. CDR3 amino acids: CASSSIPRGVEQFF. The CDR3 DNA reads TGTGCCAGCAGTTCCATTCCGCGGGGGGTTGAGCAGTTCTTC.

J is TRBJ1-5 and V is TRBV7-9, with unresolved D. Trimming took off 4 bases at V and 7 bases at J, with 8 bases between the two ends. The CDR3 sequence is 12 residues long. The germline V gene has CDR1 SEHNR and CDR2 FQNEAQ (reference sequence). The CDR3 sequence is CASSSESQPQHF. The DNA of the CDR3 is TGTGCCAGCAGCTCCGAGAGCCAGCCCCAGCATTTT.

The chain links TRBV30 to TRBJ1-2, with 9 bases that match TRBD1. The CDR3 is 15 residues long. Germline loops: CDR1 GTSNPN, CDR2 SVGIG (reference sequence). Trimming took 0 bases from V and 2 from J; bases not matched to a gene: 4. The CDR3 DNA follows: TGTGCCTGGAGTGTACAGGGGGCGGGGAACTATGGCTACACCTTC. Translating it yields CAWSVQGAGNYGYTF.

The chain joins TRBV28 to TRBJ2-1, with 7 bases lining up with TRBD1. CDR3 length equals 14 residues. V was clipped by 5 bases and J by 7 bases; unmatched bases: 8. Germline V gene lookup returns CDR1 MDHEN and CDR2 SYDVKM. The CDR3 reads CASSPRGLRNEQFF. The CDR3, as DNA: TGTGCCAGCAGTCCAAGGGGGCTAAGGAATGAGCAGTTCTTC.

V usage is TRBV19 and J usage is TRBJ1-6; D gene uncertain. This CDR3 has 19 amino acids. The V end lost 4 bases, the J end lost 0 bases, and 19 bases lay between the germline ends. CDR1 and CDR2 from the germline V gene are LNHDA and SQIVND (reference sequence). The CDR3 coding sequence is TGTGCCAGTAGTAAGAACCCAGTGGTGGAGAGCTCCTATAATTCACCCCTCCACTTT. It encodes CASSKNPVVESSYNSPLHF.

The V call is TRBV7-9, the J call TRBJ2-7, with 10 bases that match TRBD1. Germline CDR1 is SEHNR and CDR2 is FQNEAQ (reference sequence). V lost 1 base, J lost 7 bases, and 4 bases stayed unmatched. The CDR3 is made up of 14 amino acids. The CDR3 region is CASSLGRQGAEQYF. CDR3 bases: TGTGCCAGCAGCTTAGGCCGACAGGGGGCTGAGCAGTACTTC.

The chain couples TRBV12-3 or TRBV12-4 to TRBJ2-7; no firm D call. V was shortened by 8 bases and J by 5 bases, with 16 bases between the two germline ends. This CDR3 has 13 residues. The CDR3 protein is CASRPVTENEQYF. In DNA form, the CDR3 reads TGTGCCAGCCGCCCGGTCACCGAAAACGAGCAGTACTTC.

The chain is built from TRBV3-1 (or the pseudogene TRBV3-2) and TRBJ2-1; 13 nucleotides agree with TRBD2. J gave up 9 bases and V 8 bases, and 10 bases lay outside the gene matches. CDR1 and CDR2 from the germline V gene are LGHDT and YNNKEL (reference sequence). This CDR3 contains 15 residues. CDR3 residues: CASDFGTSGVSEQFF. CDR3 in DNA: TGTGCCAGCGACTTCGGGACTAGCGGGGTTAGTGAGCAGTTCTTC.

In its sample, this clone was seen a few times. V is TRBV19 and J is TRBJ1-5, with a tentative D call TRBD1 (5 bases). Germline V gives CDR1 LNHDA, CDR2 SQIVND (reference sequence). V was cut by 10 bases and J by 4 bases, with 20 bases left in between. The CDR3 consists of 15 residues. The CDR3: CATVGTEGLNQPQHF. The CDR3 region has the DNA TGTGCCACAGTGGGGACGGAGGGCTTAAATCAGCCCCAGCATTTT.